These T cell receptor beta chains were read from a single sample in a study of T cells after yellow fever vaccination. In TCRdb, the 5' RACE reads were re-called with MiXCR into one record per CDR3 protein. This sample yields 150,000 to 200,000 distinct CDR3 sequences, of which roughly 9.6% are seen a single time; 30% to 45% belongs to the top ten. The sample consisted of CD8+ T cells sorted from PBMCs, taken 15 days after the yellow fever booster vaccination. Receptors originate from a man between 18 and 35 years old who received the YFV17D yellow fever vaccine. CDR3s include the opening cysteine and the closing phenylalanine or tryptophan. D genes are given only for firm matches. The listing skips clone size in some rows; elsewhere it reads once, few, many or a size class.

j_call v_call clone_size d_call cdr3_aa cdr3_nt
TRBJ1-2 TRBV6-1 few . CASSDGRGNYGYTF TGTGCCAGCAGTGACGGCAGGGGAAACTATGGCTACACCTTC
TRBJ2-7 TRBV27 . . CASSLRGPRGEQYF TGTGCCAGCAGTTTACGGGGTCCCCGGGGCGAGCAGTACTTC
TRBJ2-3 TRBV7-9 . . CASSLKGSTDTQYF TGTGCCAGCAGCTTAAAGGGTAGCACAGATACGCAGTATTTT
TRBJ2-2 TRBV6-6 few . CASSYPGGTNTGELFF TGTGCCAGCAGTTACCCAGGGGGGACGAACACCGGGGAGCTGTTTTTT
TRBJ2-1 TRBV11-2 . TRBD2 CASSLGLGLAGGHEYEQFF TGTGCCAGCAGCTTAGGCCTTGGACTAGCGGGGGGGCATGAGTATGAGCAGTTCTTC
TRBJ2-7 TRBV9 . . CASSPSGSYF TGTGCCAGCAGCCCCTCCGGGTCTTACTTC
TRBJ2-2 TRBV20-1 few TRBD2 CSASHGTSGNTGELFF TGCAGTGCTAGTCACGGGACTAGCGGGAACACCGGGGAGCTGTTTTTT
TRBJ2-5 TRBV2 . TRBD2 CASDGRAETQYF TGTGCCAGCGACGGGAGGGCAGAGACCCAGTACTTC
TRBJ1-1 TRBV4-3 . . CASSQVWGLTEAFF TGCGCCAGCAGCCAAGTGTGGGGGCTCACTGAAGCTTTCTTT
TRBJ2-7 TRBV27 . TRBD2 CASSVGLASYEQYF TGTGCCAGCAGTGTGGGACTAGCGAGTTACGAGCAGTACTTC
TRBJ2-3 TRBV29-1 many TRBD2 CSVELMDLSRGVTTDTQYF TGCAGCGTTGAACTCATGGATCTTTCCCGGGGGGTGACGACAGATACGCAGTATTTT
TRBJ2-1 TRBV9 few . CASSPGHLYNEQFF TGTGCCAGCAGCCCCGGACACCTTTACAATGAGCAGTTCTTC
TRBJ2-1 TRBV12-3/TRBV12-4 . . CASSLTGHEQFF TGTGCCAGCAGTTTGACGGGCCATGAGCAGTTCTTC
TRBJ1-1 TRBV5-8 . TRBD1 CASSSGTDPNTEAFF TGTGCCAGCAGCTCGGGGACAGACCCGAACACTGAAGCTTTCTTT